These 5 T cell receptor beta chains were sequenced from one sample in a study of blood T cell repertoires in COVID-19. The assay was immunoSEQ multiplex PCR, and TCRdb's table has in-frame clones only and misses some. The table shows around 380,000 clones, with 87% occurring only once. Sequenced sample: PBMCs or T cells enriched from blood (not recorded which). These TCRs come from a man aged 30 to 39 who had recovered from COVID-19.

The genes are TRBV7-2 and TRBJ1-1; a possible D gene is TRBD1 (5 bases). V shed 3 bases and J shed 6 bases, with 11 bases lying between them. The length of the CDR3 is 13 residues. Germline CDR1 and CDR2: SGHTA and FQGNSA. Here the CDR3 reads CASSFRSGAEAFF. The CDR3 DNA reads as TGTGCCAGCAGCTTCAGGTCGGGGGCTGAAGCTTTCTTT.

This chain links TRBV2 with TRBJ1-5; 7 bases line up with TRBD1. The CDR3 length is 14 residues. Trimming took 5 bases from V and 5 from J; bases not matched to a gene: 6. Germline V lookup: CDR1 SNHLY, CDR2 FYNNEI. As DNA, the CDR3 is TGTGCCAGCAGTTCTTCAGGGGGTGATCAGCCCCAGCATTTT. Translated, it gives CASSSSGGDQPQHF.

Regarding this clone: Other nucleotide sequences from this sample produce the same CDR3. The chain joins TRBV30 to TRBJ2-7; no clear D gene. V was cut by 4 bases and J by 1 base, with 8 bases left in between. Germline V CDR1 and CDR2: GTSNPN, SVGIG (reference sequence). The CDR3 loop spans 12 amino acids. Here the CDR3 reads CAWNQNSYEQYF. CDR3 in DNA: TGTGCCTGGAATCAGAATTCCTACGAGCAGTACTTC.

The V gene is TRBV25-1, the J gene TRBJ2-3; weak D call: TRBD2 (6 bases). V was shortened by 5 bases and J by 0 bases, with 15 bases between the two germline ends. Germline loops: CDR1 MGHDK, CDR2 SYGVNS. CDR3 length: 16 residues. The CDR3 coding sequence is TGTGCCAGCAGTCCCCCCCGGGGGACTAGCACAGATACGCAGTATTTT. It yields the protein CASSPPRGTSTDTQYF.

The V gene is TRBV5-4, the J gene TRBJ1-2; D not certain. This CDR3 has 15 residues. V was cut by 4 bases and J by 2 bases, with 15 bases left in between. CDR1 and CDR2 (germline): SGHNT, YYREEE (reference sequence). The CDR3 here is CASSNSISGNYGYTF. The CDR3 DNA reads as TGTGCCAGCAGCAACAGTATCAGTGGAAACTATGGCTACACCTTC.